These T cell receptor beta chains were read from a single sample in a study of T cell responses to AZD1222 COVID-19 vaccine. TCRdb keeps only in-frame clones here, not all; method: immunoSEQ multiplex PCR. The profile shows over 150,000 clones, 90% of them singletons. The material was peripheral blood, obtained on day 0 of AZD1222 vaccination. These receptors came from an adult in good health. Both conserved end residues are part of each CDR3.

>TRBV11-2
CARRSHNSPLHF
>TRBV27
CASSLGQGAPIRATEAFF
>TRBV6-5
CASSYSGAGDTEAFF
>TRBV2
CASSDLRGVVEKLFF
>TRBV20-1
CSARGQGGTYEQYF
>TRBV2
CASSEEAGTQYF
>TRBV4-3
CASSHRYRGDSGNTIYF
>TRBV7-2
CASSPQRNTWKDEQFF
>TRBV7-2
CASSPAGGKNIQYF
>TRBV6-5
CATLRGAEGYTF
>TRBV18
CASSPGGTSLGYGYTF